The clone carrying this TCR beta chain occurred a few times. This sample was included in a study of T cells in Graves' hyperthyroidism and ophthalmopathy. Across the whole study: Blood from the periphery was taken at initial diagnosis, before any treatment.

Among the patients, aged 18 to 65, hyperthyroidism was newly diagnosed and had lasted under 2 months. For the diagnoses, clinical symptoms, serum thyroxine and TRAb, thyroid ultrasound and orbital computed tomography were used. Germline V gene sequence: CDR1 LGHNT, CDR2 FRNRAP. This CDR3 has 15 residues. V lost 4 bases to trimming and J lost 0 bases, with 11 bases between them. Researchers amplified the TCR beta CDR3 regions from RNA transcripts. TCR CDR3 underwent first-round RT-PCR with the HTBI primer set. TCRdb independently ran MiXCR on the multiplex PCR reads; one entry per CDR3 protein. The sample has under 400,000 distinct CDR3 sequences; approximately 25% are singletons.

The chain has TRBV12-5 and TRBJ2-3; either TRBD1 or TRBD2 may fit D (5 bases each). The sequence came from a middle-aged man with Graves' hyperthyroidism. The specimen sequenced was blood. The CDR3 nucleotides are TGTGCTAGTGGTTGGGGGACGGCTAGCACAGATACGCAGTATTTT. As protein: CASGWGTASTDTQYF.